This T cell receptor beta chain is drawn from a study of cytomegalovirus exposure and HLA in healthy donors. Study background: An earlier analysis identified 110 million or so unique TCR beta sequences in about 200 million T cells. Overall study findings and caveats: It has been reported that TCR beta sequences accurately predicted the HLA-A and HLA-B alleles of most subjects.

This cohort consisted of healthy bone marrow donors. CDR3 size: 12 residues. V was pared by 2 bases and J by 3 bases, with 5 bases between. Germline V gene sequence: CDR1 GTSNPN, CDR2 SVGIG (reference sequence). 60 Vbeta and 13 Jbeta primers were used in PCR. Clones were sequenced by immunoSEQ multiplex PCR, and TCRdb holds only the in-frame ones, with some missing. The data show some 160,000 clones, 75% to 90% seen once. Worth noting for this clone: The target antigen is unknown.

The chain uses TRBV30 and TRBJ2-1; no clear D. The sequenced material came from PBMCs. This sequence was found in a woman aged 18-30 years in good health and CMV-seronegative. CDR3: CAWSPGYNEQFF. The CDR3, as DNA: TGTGCCTGGAGTCCCGGCTACAATGAGCAGTTCTTC.